Below are 29 T cell receptor beta chains sequenced from a single sample in a study of shared clonotypes between healthy human individuals. Produced via immunoSEQ multiplex PCR; TCRdb's table is partial and in-frame only. Among about 2.1 million clones listed, 85% to 95% were seen once. As defined, naive CD8 cells were CD45RO-negative and positively selected for CCR7, with terminally differentiated effector memory CD45RA+ cells excluded. Sample: naive CD8+ T cells from PBMCs. The receptors originated from a man between 18 and 35 years old in good health. Some clones in this sample may be carry-over from other donors' samples.

This clone was recorded a few times. Other DNA sequences in this specimen translate into the identical CDR3. Here the CDR3 reads CASSAPVGTGELFF. The DNA of the CDR3 is TGTGCCAGCAGCGCCCCTGTTGGGACCGGGGAGCTGTTTTTT. The rearrangement uses TRBV9 and TRBJ2-2, with no clear D. CDR1 and CDR2 (germline): SGDLS, YYNGEE. The CDR3 spans 14 residues. Trimming cost V 3 bases and J 5 bases, with 11 bases left between them.

This chain connects TRBV7-3 to TRBJ2-1, with TRBD2 identical over 10 bases. This CDR3 comprises 15 residues. Germline CDR1 and CDR2: SGHTA and FQGTGA. The junction had 8 bases not matched to a gene; V was cut back by 5 bases and J by 7 bases. The CDR3 DNA sequence: TGTGCCAGCAGCATTCTAGCGGGAGTGATAAATGAGCAGTTCTTC. Protein: CASSILAGVINEQFF.

The V call is TRBV9, the J call TRBJ2-2, with 9 positions matching TRBD2. Germline lookup yields CDR1 SGDLS and CDR2 YYNGEE. The CDR3 runs to 15 residues. V dropped 3 bases and J dropped 4; count of bases not matched to a gene: 4. CDR3 DNA: TGTGCCAGCAGCGGTAGCGGGAGCTTCACCGGGGAGCTGTTTTTT. Its translation is CASSGSGSFTGELFF.

The chain carries TRBV30 and TRBJ2-1; 11 bases fit TRBD2. CDR1 is GTSNPN, CDR2 SVGIG, per germline (reference sequence). Trimming removed 2 bases from V and 3 bases from J; junction bases left unmatched: 3. The length of the CDR3 is 15 residues. The CDR3 DNA reads TGTGCCTGGAGTATTACTAGCGGGGGCTACAATGAGCAGTTCTTC. This codes for CAWSITSGGYNEQFF.

This rearrangement joins TRBV7-8 to TRBJ2-7, with a weak D call TRBD2 (5 bases). Trimming stripped 4 bases from V and 1 base from J, with 17 bases between. This CDR3 has 16 residues. CDR1 is SGHVS, CDR2 FQNEAQ, per germline. As DNA, the CDR3 is TGTGCCAGCAGCTCAGGAGGCAGCTATCCGTCCTACGAGCAGTACTTC. This translates into CASSSGGSYPSYEQYF.

There are a few counts of this clone. This chain links TRBV6-5 with TRBJ1-5; 7 positions agree with TRBD1. CDR1 is MNHEY, CDR2 SVGAGI, per germline. CDR3 size: 14 residues. The V segment lost 6 bases and the J segment 7 bases; nucleotides outside the gene matches: 9. This CDR3 reads CASSTNRGGQPQHF. CDR3 nucleotide sequence: TGTGCCAGCAGCACCAACAGGGGTGGACAGCCCCAGCATTTT.

CDR3 sequence: CASTDYRGAQYF. CDR3 nucleotides: TGTGCCAGCACCGACTACCGAGGGGCGCAGTATTTT. The V and J genes are TRBV13 and TRBJ2-3, with D perhaps given as TRBD1 or TRBD2 (5 bases each). Trimming removed 7 bases at V and 10 bases at J, with 15 bases between. The CDR3 totals 12 residues. Germline-derived CDR1 and CDR2 are PRHDT and FYEKMQ (reference sequence). Using reference TRBV13 and TRBJ2-3 for the parts outside the CDR3, the full variable domain is AAGVIQSPRHLIKEKRETATLKCYPIPRHDTVYWYQQGPGQDPQFLISFYEKMQSDKGSIPDRFSAQQFSDYHSELNMSSLELGDSALYFCASTDYRGAQYFGPGTRLTVL.

The gene calls are TRBV30 and TRBJ1-6, with D uncertain. Between the trimmed V and J ends, which lost 2 bases and 3 bases, there was a span of 8 bases. Germline CDR1 reads GTSNPN; CDR2 reads SVGIG (reference sequence). The CDR3 extends over 14 amino acids. The CDR3 nucleotides read TGTGCCTGGAGTACCCGTTACTATAATTCACCCCTCCACTTT. It encodes CAWSTRYYNSPLHF.

CDR3 amino acids: CAISDNRPSSYEQYF. The CDR3 DNA reads TGTGCCATCAGTGATAACCGCCCTAGCTCCTACGAGCAGTACTTC. This chain uses TRBV10-3 with TRBJ2-7; D remains ambiguous. Trimming cost V 3 bases and J 0 bases, with 12 bases left between them. CDR1 and CDR2 from the germline V gene are ENHRY and SYGVKD. The CDR3 spans 15 residues.

This clone was seen only a few times. The gene calls are TRBV27 and TRBJ1-1; 11 nucleotides agree with TRBD1. The V gene end was trimmed by 7 bases and the J gene end by 11 bases; junction bases not matched to a gene: 6. The germline V gene has CDR1 MNHEY and CDR2 SMNVEV (reference sequence). There are 12 residues in the CDR3. The CDR3 loop is CASMGGQGAAFF. In DNA form, the CDR3 reads TGTGCCAGCATGGGCGGACAGGGGGCGGCTTTCTTT.

The chain has TRBV11-2 and TRBJ2-7; TRBD1 agrees at 8 bases. V dropped 0 bases and J dropped 3; count of bases not matched to a gene: 7. Germline values: CDR1 SGHAT, CDR2 FQNNGV. CDR3 size: 16 residues. The CDR3 region is CASSLEPGQGLYEQYF. As DNA, the CDR3 is TGTGCCAGCAGCTTAGAGCCCGGACAGGGCCTCTACGAGCAGTACTTC. The full variable domain, its missing parts supplied by reference TRBV11-2 and TRBJ2-7, is EAGVAQSPRYKIIEKRQSVAFWCNPISGHATLYWYQQILGQGPKLLIQFQNNGVVDDSQLPKDRFSAERLKGVDSTLKIQPAKLEDSAVYLCASSLEPGQGLYEQYFGPGTRLTVT.

The chain has TRBV28 and TRBJ2-7; possible D gene TRBD1, 6 bases. The V gene lost 3 bases and the J gene lost 0 bases, with 12 bases spanning the gap. Germline CDR1 reads MDHEN; CDR2 reads SYDVKM. The CDR3 has 15 residues. The CDR3 nucleotides are TGTGCCAGCAGTTTTTTGAGAGGGGGCTCCTACGAGCAGTACTTC. Residues: CASSFLRGGSYEQYF.

This chain connects TRBV28 to TRBJ2-2, with D maybe TRBD2 (6 bases). Germline loops: CDR1 MDHEN, CDR2 SYDVKM. Trimming shortened V by 3 bases and J by 4 bases, and 9 bases separated the two germline ends. The CDR3 extends over 14 amino acids. CDR3 sequence (DNA): TGTGCCAGCAGTTTCAACGGGGGCACCGGGGAGCTGTTTTTT. It is translated as CASSFNGGTGELFF.

This clone appeared once. The chain recombines TRBV28 with TRBJ1-2; 7 bases align to TRBD1. This CDR3 region has 15 residues. The junction had 10 bases not matched to a gene; V was cut back by 5 bases and J by 4 bases. The germline CDR1 and CDR2 sequences are MDHEN and SYDVKM. CDR3 in DNA: TGTGCCAGCAGTCGAACAGGGGATTTAGGCTATGGCTACACCTTC. This codes for CASSRTGDLGYGYTF.

The genes are TRBV7-9 and TRBJ2-1; D gene ambiguous. V lost 4 bases and J 4 bases, leaving 17 bases between the germline ends. Germline CDR1 is SEHNR and CDR2 is FQNEAQ (reference sequence). CDR3 length equals 16 residues. CDR3 in amino acids: CASSSIGPGRYNEQFF. CDR3 nucleotides: TGTGCCAGCAGCTCCATCGGGCCAGGAAGGTACAATGAGCAGTTCTTC.

V gene TRBV28 combines with J gene TRBJ2-5; D remains unclear. V lost 3 bases and J lost 5, with 13 bases in between. This CDR3 has 14 residues. CDR1 and CDR2 from the germline V gene are MDHEN and SYDVKM. CDR3 in DNA: TGTGCCAGCAGTTTCGCGAGATTTTGGGAGACCCAGTACTTC. This codes for CASSFARFWETQYF.

A remark on this clone: At the DNA level, this CDR3 is encoded by other sequences in the same sample as well. This rearrangement joins TRBV28 to TRBJ2-7; D remains unclear. The germline CDR1 and CDR2 sequences are MDHEN and SYDVKM. The CDR3 extends over 10 amino acids. V was cut by 3 bases and J by 7 bases, with 4 bases left in between. CDR3 amino acids: CASSLREQYF. CDR3 DNA sequence: TGTGCCAGCAGTTTGCGAGAGCAGTACTTC.

V and J are TRBV19 and TRBJ2-7, with 7 nucleotides matching TRBD2. Germline trimming cut 0 bases from V and 6 bases from J; bases unmatched to any gene: 2. The CDR3 runs 13 residues. Germline loops: CDR1 LNHDA, CDR2 SQIVND (reference sequence). DNA of the CDR3: TGTGCCAGTAGTATAGATGGCGGGGGCGAGCAGTACTTC. This encodes CASSIDGGGEQYF.

The chain recombines TRBV7-2 with TRBJ2-7; the D gene is possibly TRBD1 (6 bases). Between the trimmed V and J ends, which lost 5 bases and 4 bases, there was a span of 12 bases. The length of the CDR3 is 13 residues. Germline assignment: CDR1 SGHTA and CDR2 FQGNSA. This CDR3 reads CASSQGWGYEQYF. The CDR3 region has the DNA TGTGCCAGCAGCCAGGGGTGGGGGTACGAGCAGTACTTC.

The chain couples TRBV18 to TRBJ1-2, with D perhaps TRBD1 (6 bases). Germline V lookup: CDR1 KGHSH, CDR2 LQKENI. V lost 1 base, J lost 3 bases, and 12 bases lay in between. The CDR3 sequence is 15 residues long. CDR3 sequence reads: CASSPRQGRDYGYTF. Written as DNA, the CDR3 is TGTGCCAGCTCACCACGGCAGGGGCGGGACTATGGCTACACCTTC.

The chain uses TRBV7-9 and TRBJ2-2, with 10 bases fitting TRBD2. V lost 4 bases, J lost 6 bases, and 5 bases stayed unmatched. Germline-derived CDR1 and CDR2 are SEHNR and FQNEAQ (reference sequence). The CDR3 covers 15 residues. CDR3 nucleotide sequence: TGTGCCAGCAGCTACCTAGCGGGAGTGTCCGGGGAGCTGTTTTTT. Encoded protein: CASSYLAGVSGELFF. The full variable domain, in which reference TRBV7-9 and TRBJ2-2 provide the parts outside the CDR3, is DTGVSQNPRHKITKRGQNVTFRCDPISEHNRLYWYRQTLGQGPEFLTYFQNEAQLEKSRLLSDRFSAERPKGSFSTLEIQRTEQGDSAMYLCASSYLAGVSGELFFGEGSRLTVL.

The chain joins TRBV27 to TRBJ2-3, with D perhaps given as TRBD1 or TRBD2 (5 bases each). V gave up 7 bases and J gave up 4 bases, with 18 bases separating them. This CDR3 has 15 amino acids. CDR1 MNHEY and CDR2 SMNVEV come from the germline V gene (reference sequence). CDR3 in amino acids: CASKFVGGGADTQYF. CDR3 bases: TGTGCCAGCAAGTTTGTTGGGGGTGGCGCAGATACGCAGTATTTT.

The V gene is TRBV7-9, the J gene TRBJ2-6; TRBD1 agrees at 7 bases. This CDR3 is built from 19 residues. The junction had 11 bases not matched to a gene; V was cut back by 3 bases and J by 0 bases. Per germline, CDR1 SEHNR and CDR2 FQNEAQ (reference sequence). In DNA, the CDR3 is TGTGCCAGCAGCTTCTCAACAGGGGCGATCTTCTCTGGGGCCAACGTCCTGACTTTC. This translates into CASSFSTGAIFSGANVLTF.

V usage is TRBV15 and J usage is TRBJ2-1, with D possibly TRBD2 on 9 matching bases. Looked up from germline, CDR1 is LNHNV and CDR2 is YYDKDF (reference sequence). Trimming shortened V by 8 bases and J by 3 bases, and 20 bases separated the two germline ends. There are 16 residues in the CDR3. This chain's CDR3 is CATGQGASGVYNEQFF. The CDR3 nucleotides read TGTGCCACCGGACAGGGTGCTAGCGGGGTCTACAATGAGCAGTTCTTC.

The chain uses TRBV7-8 and TRBJ2-1; 13 positions agree with TRBD2. Losses at the gene ends were 6 bases for V and 4 bases for J; bases not matched to a gene: 15. This CDR3 is built from 19 residues. In germline, CDR1 is SGHVS, CDR2 FQNEAQ. The CDR3 DNA reads as TGTGCCAGCAGACCCCTGGGGCTAGCGGGACTAGCGGGGTACAATGAGCAGTTCTTC. Encoded protein: CASRPLGLAGLAGYNEQFF.

The rearrangement uses TRBV7-8 and TRBJ2-1; tentatively, D is TRBD2 (5 bases). The CDR3 has 16 residues. V was shortened by 1 base and J by 2 bases, with 12 bases between the two germline ends. Germline CDR1 is SGHVS and CDR2 is FQNEAQ. The CDR3 sequence is CASSLDSGRAYNEQFF. DNA for the CDR3: TGTGCCAGCAGCTTAGACAGCGGACGGGCCTACAATGAGCAGTTCTTC. The full variable domain, completed using reference TRBV7-8 and TRBJ2-1, is GAGVSQSPRYKVAKRGQDVALRCDPISGHVSLFWYQQALGQGPEFLTYFQNEAQLDKSGLPSDRFFAERPEGSVSTLKIQRTQQEDSAVYLCASSLDSGRAYNEQFFGPGTRLTVL.

This clone appeared a single time. The junction differs from germline at one of its ends, possibly a read error. The J gene is TRBJ2-7, the V gene TRBV11-2; TRBD2 aligns across 11 bases. The germline gives CDR1 SGHAT, CDR2 FQNNGV. The CDR3 covers 16 residues. The CDR3 sequence: CASSPSTSSGRPSRRF. CDR3 nucleotides: TGTGCCAGCAGCCCCAGTACGTCTAGCGGGAGGCCCTCTCGGAGGTTC.

J is TRBJ2-1 and V is TRBV2; 11 bases are a match to TRBD2. The CDR3 runs to 13 residues. Germline CDR1 and CDR2: SNHLY and FYNNEI. V shed 8 bases and J 6 bases; nucleotides not matched to a gene: 3. The CDR3, as DNA: TGTGCCAGCGGTAGCGGGGGGGGCAATGAGCAGTTCTTC. Its translation: CASGSGGGNEQFF.

V is TRBV6-5 and J is TRBJ2-5; 8 nucleotides agree with TRBD1. V dropped 0 bases and J dropped 3; count of bases not matched to a gene: 6. The CDR3 is 16 residues long. The germline gives CDR1 MNHEY, CDR2 SVGAGI. As DNA, the CDR3 is TGTGCCAGCAGTTACTCGGGACAGGAACCTGAAGAGACCCAGTACTTC. It encodes CASSYSGQEPEETQYF.